Following are 26 T cell receptor beta chains from one sample sequenced in a study of cytomegalovirus exposure and HLA in healthy donors (dated 2017 in TCRdb). Receptor amplification or capture employed the immunoSEQ multiplex PCR assay. For the multiplex PCR, a mixture combining 60 forward primers for TCR Vbeta segments and 13 reverse primers for TCR Jbeta segments was used. TCRdb re-hosts the immuneACCESS table, in-frame sequences only. Its copies lack some clones; in the studies checked, an unresolved V gene accounts for under half of them, and the cause for the rest is not known. Within this sample are 95,000 to 130,000 clones, with under 85% of them counted one time only. Around 1.5% of the sample comes from the top ten. The sequencing sample was made of PBMCs. These receptors were collected from a woman between 18 and 30 years old in good health and CMV-seronegative.

The rearrangement joins TRBV6-1 to TRBJ1-6; D is perhaps TRBD1 (5 bases). Per the germline V gene, CDR1 is MNHNS and CDR2 is SASEGT. This CDR3 contains 15 residues. Between the trimmed V and J ends, which lost 2 bases and 5 bases, there was a span of 10 bases. The CDR3 spells CASSESLDNNSPLHF. CDR3 bases: TGTGCCAGCAGTGAATCGTTGGACAATAATTCACCCCTCCACTTT.

This sequence joins TRBV28 and TRBJ2-7; possibly TRBD1 for D (5 bases). Germline CDR1 reads MDHEN; CDR2 reads SYDVKM. CDR3 length: 12 amino acids. Trimming took off 8 bases at V and 2 bases at J, with 10 bases between the two ends. The CDR3, as DNA: TGTGCCAGCGGAACAGGAGCCTACGAGCAGTACTTC. This encodes CASGTGAYEQYF.

The V call is TRBV5-5, the J call TRBJ2-7; 8 bases agree with TRBD2. CDR3 size: 15 residues. Germline assignment: CDR1 SGHKS and CDR2 YYEKEE (reference sequence). Trimming at V came to 3 bases and at J to 0 bases, leaving 5 bases not matched to a gene. The CDR3 DNA reads TGTGCCAGCAGCTCAGGACTAGCTGACTCCTACGAGCAGTACTTC. It codes for CASSSGLADSYEQYF.

The DNA of the CDR3 is TGTGCCAGCAGCTTAGACAGGAGGGGCTACGAGCAGTACTTC. Its translation: CASSLDRRGYEQYF. The chain links TRBV7-9 to TRBJ2-7; tentative D call: TRBD2 (6 bases). Germline V lookup: CDR1 SEHNR, CDR2 FQNEAQ (reference sequence). CDR3 size: 14 residues. V was trimmed by 1 base and J by 3 bases, leaving 10 bases between them.

This clone was seen just once. The gene calls are TRBV6-1 and TRBJ2-7, with D perhaps matching TRBD2 (6 bases). Germline values: CDR1 MNHNS, CDR2 SASEGT. The V end was cut by 7 bases, the J end by 6 bases, with 16 bases between. The CDR3 spans 13 residues. The CDR3 nucleotides are TGTGCCAGCAACCGGGGGACGGGTTTCGAGCAGTACTTC. Translating it yields CASNRGTGFEQYF.

The genes are TRBV6-5 and TRBJ2-1; 9 nucleotides agree with TRBD2. The CDR3 totals 15 residues. J gave up 6 bases and V 5 bases, and 8 bases lay outside the gene matches. Germline V gene sequence: CDR1 MNHEY, CDR2 SVGAGI. Here the CDR3 reads CASSISGSLSNEQFF. The CDR3 DNA reads as TGTGCCAGCAGTATTAGCGGGAGTCTTTCCAATGAGCAGTTCTTC.

V and J are TRBV5-1 and TRBJ2-2; D unclear. The V gene's germline CDR1 is SGHRS and CDR2 YFSETQ. The ends were cut back, 1 base at V and 1 base at J, with 5 bases in the middle. This CDR3 contains 14 residues. The CDR3 here is CASSLPENTGELFF. The CDR3 nucleotides read TGCGCCAGCAGCTTGCCAGAGAACACCGGGGAGCTGTTTTTT.

The chain has TRBV4-1 and TRBJ2-7, with D perhaps TRBD2 (6 bases). The V and J ends lost 3 bases and 0 bases respectively, with 15 bases between them. Germline CDR1 MGHRA, CDR2 YSYEKL. CDR3 size: 16 residues. CDR3 in DNA: TGCGCCAGCAGCCAGGAATGGGCGGGAAGCTCCTACGAGCAGTACTTC. Translating it yields CASSQEWAGSSYEQYF.

This clone has a handful of counts. The chain uses TRBV25-1 and TRBJ2-1, with 7 bases fitting TRBD1. After removal of 9 bases from V and 2 bases from J, the junction contained 10 bases not matched to a gene. There are 15 residues in the CDR3. The germline CDR1 and CDR2 sequences are MGHDK and SYGVNS. The CDR3 DNA sequence: TGTGCCAGTACTAGAGGGCAGGGGGCCTACAATGAGCAGTTCTTC. Translation gives CASTRGQGAYNEQFF. The whole variable domain, remainder taken from reference TRBV25-1 and TRBJ2-1, is EADIYQTPRYLVIGTGKKITLECSQTMGHDKMYWYQQDPGMELHLIHYSYGVNSTEKGDLSSESTVSRIRTEHFPLTLESARPSHTSQYLCASTRGQGAYNEQFFGPGTRLTVL.

The J gene is TRBJ1-5, the V gene TRBV7-8; D unclear. CDR3 size: 19 residues. CDR1 SGHVS and CDR2 FQNEAQ come from the germline V gene. V was pared by 0 bases and J by 1 base, with 19 bases between. The CDR3 DNA sequence: TGTGCCAGCAGCTTAGCCTCCACTAGGGCCGTAGTAAGCAATCAGCCCCAGCATTTT. It encodes CASSLASTRAVVSNQPQHF.

V usage is TRBV2 and J usage is TRBJ1-1, with 7 bases that match TRBD1. The CDR3 has 15 residues. Per germline, CDR1 SNHLY and CDR2 FYNNEI. Trimming at V came to 8 bases and at J to 1 base, leaving 10 bases not matched to a gene. This chain's CDR3 is CASGPRQGSNTEAFF. CDR3 bases: TGTGCCAGCGGCCCGAGACAGGGATCGAACACTGAAGCTTTCTTT. Full variable domain (remainder filled in from reference TRBV2 and TRBJ1-1): EPEVTQTPSHQVTQMGQEVILRCVPISNHLYFYWYRQILGQKVEFLVSFYNNEISEKSEIFDDQFSVERPDGSNFTLKIRSTKLEDSAMYFCASGPRQGSNTEAFFGQGTRLTVV.

The chain uses TRBV6-1 and TRBJ1-2, with 7 nucleotides matching TRBD1. J gave up 1 base and V 7 bases, and 9 bases lay outside the gene matches. CDR1 is MNHNS, CDR2 SASEGT, per germline. CDR3 length: 15 residues. The DNA of the CDR3 is TGTGCCAGCACGTTCTCGGGACAGAGTAACTATGGCTACACCTTC. Its protein is CASTFSGQSNYGYTF.

The V gene is TRBV4-2, the J gene TRBJ1-1, with a tentative D call TRBD1 (6 bases). CDR1 and CDR2 (germline): LGHNA, YNFKEQ. Trimming pared 3 bases from V and 5 bases from J, leaving 13 bases between. The CDR3 sequence is 14 residues long. The CDR3 reads CASSQEQGYTEAFF. The CDR3 coding sequence is TGTGCCAGCAGCCAGGAACAGGGATATACTGAAGCTTTCTTT.

This rearrangement joins TRBV4-1 to TRBJ2-7; weak D call: TRBD1 (6 bases). The CDR3 runs to 16 residues. Trimming pared 0 bases from V and 3 bases from J, leaving 15 bases between. Germline assignment: CDR1 MGHRA and CDR2 YSYEKL. The CDR3 sequence: CASSQESRTDFYEQYF. The CDR3, as DNA: TGCGCCAGCAGCCAAGAATCAAGGACAGACTTCTACGAGCAGTACTTC.

The chain uses TRBV9 and TRBJ2-7, with D hard to call. The V end was cut by 0 bases, the J end by 3 bases, with 10 bases between. Germline V CDR1 and CDR2: SGDLS, YYNGEE. This CDR3 comprises 14 residues. This CDR3 is CASSVGGIFYEQYF. Written as DNA, the CDR3 is TGTGCCAGCAGCGTAGGAGGAATCTTCTACGAGCAGTACTTC.

The V gene is TRBV6-6, the J gene TRBJ1-4; TRBD1 aligns across 7 bases. CDR1 MNHNY and CDR2 SVGAGI come from the germline V gene (reference sequence). The CDR3 runs to 14 residues. J was trimmed by 12 bases and V by 0 bases; bases with no gene match: 7. The CDR3 region has the DNA TGTGCCAGCAGTTACTCCCGGGACAGAGGCGAACTGTTTTTT. It encodes CASSYSRDRGELFF.

This clone was seen a few times. This chain uses TRBV19 with TRBJ1-1; weak D call: TRBD1 (5 bases). V gave up 1 base and J gave up 1 base, with 10 bases separating them. Germline V CDR1 and CDR2: LNHDA, SQIVND (reference sequence). CDR3 size: 15 residues. CDR3 nucleotides: TGTGCCAGTAGTATAGCTCACAGGACGAACACTGAAGCTTTCTTT. Encoded protein: CASSIAHRTNTEAFF. The whole variable domain, filled in from reference TRBV19 and TRBJ1-1, reads DGGITQSPKYLFRKEGQNVTLSCEQNLNHDAMYWYRQDPGQGLRLIYYSQIVNDFQKGDIAEGYSVSREKKESFPLTVTSAQKNPTAFYLCASSIAHRTNTEAFFGQGTRLTVV.

The V call is TRBV5-6, the J call TRBJ1-5, with TRBD1 matching 9 bases. J lost 6 bases, V lost 0 bases, and 4 bases had no gene match. This CDR3 is 15 amino acids long. Germline V lookup: CDR1 SGHDT, CDR2 YYEEEE. For the CDR3, the DNA is TGTGCCAGCAGCTTGGAGGCACAGGGGGCTCAGCCCCAGCATTTT. This translates into CASSLEAQGAQPQHF.

CDR3 in DNA: TGCGCCAGCAGCGGAGGGACGGAGACCGGGGAGCTGTTTTTT. This translates into CASSGGTETGELFF. The chain combines TRBV5-1 with TRBJ2-2; perhaps TRBD2 as D (6 bases). The ends were cut back, 4 bases at V and 5 bases at J, with 12 bases in the middle. The germline CDR1 and CDR2 sequences are SGHRS and YFSETQ. There are 14 residues in the CDR3.

This chain links TRBV2 with TRBJ2-1, with D hard to call. The germline V gene has CDR1 SNHLY and CDR2 FYNNEI. CDR3 length equals 14 residues. Trimming removed 1 base from V and 10 bases from J, with 14 bases in between. The CDR3 loop is CASSEEVLAGEQFF. The CDR3, as DNA: TGTGCCAGCAGTGAAGAGGTCTTGGCAGGAGAGCAGTTCTTC.

The chain recombines TRBV7-3 with TRBJ2-1, with TRBD2 matching 7 bases. Per germline, CDR1 SGHTA and CDR2 FQGTGA. This CDR3 comprises 17 residues. Trimming cost V 0 bases and J 6 bases; bases outside gene matches: 11. The CDR3 protein is CASSLTRDSGLLNEQFF. Here the CDR3 DNA reads TGTGCCAGCAGCTTAACTCGGGATAGCGGGCTTCTCAATGAGCAGTTCTTC.

This chain uses TRBV28 with TRBJ2-2; TRBD2 agrees at 9 bases. The ends lost 6 bases at V and 6 bases at J; junction bases unmatched: 8. Germline CDR1 reads MDHEN; CDR2 reads SYDVKM. The CDR3 covers 15 residues. The CDR3 reads CASREAGGAAGELFF. CDR3 nucleotide sequence: TGTGCCAGCAGGGAAGCGGGGGGAGCGGCCGGGGAGCTGTTTTTT.

The chain carries TRBV5-6 and TRBJ1-5; D may be TRBD1 (5 bases). Trimming took off 1 base at V and 0 bases at J, with 8 bases between the two ends. The CDR3 is made up of 15 amino acids. Germline CDR1 is SGHDT and CDR2 is YYEEEE. This CDR3 is CASSLLGHSNQPQHF. In DNA, the CDR3 is TGTGCCAGCAGCTTGCTCGGACATAGCAATCAGCCCCAGCATTTT.

This chain connects TRBV6-1 to TRBJ1-5; 7 nucleotides line up with TRBD1. This CDR3 spans 14 amino acids. With V trimmed by 5 bases and J by 4 bases, 5 bases remained unmatched. Germline CDR1 is MNHNS and CDR2 is SASEGT. The CDR3 is CASSSRQGNQPQHF. The DNA for the CDR3 is TGTGCCAGCAGTTCCCGACAGGGTAATCAGCCCCAGCATTTT.

This clone occurred a few times. The chain carries TRBV14 and TRBJ1-1; D may be TRBD1 (5 bases). Trimming took off 1 base at V and 4 bases at J, with 13 bases between the two ends. The CDR3 totals 15 residues. Germline loops: CDR1 SGHDN, CDR2 FVKESK. The CDR3 reads CASSQGGVWFTEAFF. CDR3 nucleotide sequence: TGTGCCAGCAGCCAAGGGGGGGTCTGGTTCACTGAAGCTTTCTTT.

The rearrangement uses TRBV18 and TRBJ1-2; D gene ambiguous. The CDR3 spans 16 residues. CDR1 is KGHSH, CDR2 LQKENI, per germline. V dropped 1 base and J dropped 2 bases, with 14 bases sitting between them. CDR3: CASSPLYSTQNYGYTF. CDR3 nucleotides: TGTGCCAGCTCACCACTGTACAGTACCCAAAACTATGGCTACACCTTC.